This passage covers 16 T cell receptor beta chains from one sample sequenced in a study of CD8+CD57+ T cells in acquired aplastic anemia. Whoever was chosen for sequencing had shown CD8+CD57+ cell expansion by flow cytometry. It was genomic DNA that served as the template for profiling TCR beta VDJ and CDR3. TCRdb re-called the reads with MiXCR, one entry per CDR3 protein. Of 200,000 to 250,000 distinct CDR3 sequences in the sample, 65% were seen once. The sequenced material came from sorted CD4+, CD8+, or CD8+CD57+ T cells (not recorded which) from PBMCs. Receptors were obtained from a human donor with aplastic anemia.

This chain's CDR3 is CASVDSKGMTEAFF. DNA of the CDR3: TGTGCCAGCGTGGACAGTAAGGGGATGACTGAAGCTTTCTTT. The V call is TRBV25-1, the J call TRBJ1-1; TRBD1 might be the D (6 bases). Trimming left V 8 bases short and J 5 bases short, with 18 bases between. CDR3 length: 14 amino acids. Germline-derived CDR1 and CDR2 are MGHDK and SYGVNS.

By share of the sample, this clonotype is medium-sized (0.01 to 0.1%). This chain links TRBV19 with TRBJ2-7, with D possibly matching TRBD2 (6 bases). V dropped 5 bases and J dropped 1 base, with 9 bases sitting between them. The CDR3 is 13 residues long. Germline V CDR1 and CDR2: LNHDA, SQIVND (reference sequence). The CDR3 bases are TGTGCCAGTAGTGGCGGGGAATCCTACGAGCAGTACTTC. Its protein product is CASSGGESYEQYF. Using reference TRBV19 and TRBJ2-7 for the parts outside the CDR3, the full variable domain is DGGITQSPKYLFRKEGQNVTLSCEQNLNHDAMYWYRQDPGQGLRLIYYSQIVNDFQKGDIAEGYSVSREKKESFPLTVTSAQKNPTAFYLCASSGGESYEQYFGPGTRLTVT.

Only a few counts were recorded for this clonotype. The chain recombines TRBV14 with TRBJ2-7; 7 positions agree with TRBD2. J gave up 0 bases and V 1 base, and 0 bases lay outside the gene matches. Germline V gene lookup returns CDR1 SGHDN and CDR2 FVKESK. CDR3 length: 14 residues. The CDR3 sequence is CASSQGDYSYEQYF. The CDR3 DNA reads as TGTGCCAGCAGCCAAGGGGACTACTCCTACGAGCAGTACTTC.

The V call is TRBV2, the J call TRBJ1-1, with D uncertain. The CDR3 spans 12 residues. Germline loops: CDR1 SNHLY, CDR2 FYNNEI. V was cut by 4 bases and J by 7 bases, with 10 bases left in between. DNA of the CDR3: TGTGCCAGCAGTGCTATGGACGGTGAAGCTTTCTTT. This sequence encodes CASSAMDGEAFF.

This clonotype was counted between two and nine times. The chain carries TRBV15 and TRBJ2-5, with 8 bases lining up with TRBD1. J was trimmed by 5 bases and V by 1 base; bases with no gene match: 9. Per germline, CDR1 LNHNV and CDR2 YYDKDF (reference sequence). This CDR3 spans 16 amino acids. The CDR3 region has the DNA TGTGCCACCAGCAGAGGCCAGGGGGCAGTTGGGGAGACCCAGTACTTC. Translating it yields CATSRGQGAVGETQYF.

This clonotype occurred a few times. V and J are TRBV7-8 and TRBJ2-7; possible D gene TRBD1, 6 bases. The V and J ends lost 0 bases and 1 base respectively, with 7 bases between them. Per germline, CDR1 SGHVS and CDR2 FQNEAQ. This CDR3 is built from 14 residues. CDR3 DNA sequence: TGTGCCAGCAGCTTAGCCACAGGGTCCTACGAGCAGTACTTC. It translates to CASSLATGSYEQYF.

V and J are TRBV25-1 and TRBJ2-7; 9 bases match TRBD1. Germline-derived CDR1 and CDR2 are MGHDK and SYGVNS. The CDR3 is 11 residues long. The ends lost 11 bases at V and 5 bases at J; junction bases unmatched: 4. The CDR3 protein is CAGTGSNEQYF. The CDR3 DNA is TGTGCCGGGACAGGGTCTAACGAGCAGTACTTC.

The gene calls are TRBV10-3 and TRBJ2-7; 7 nucleotides match TRBD2. Germline V gene sequence: CDR1 ENHRY, CDR2 SYGVKD. J was trimmed by 4 bases and V by 1 base; bases with no gene match: 7. The CDR3 loop spans 15 amino acids. The CDR3 reads CAISELRRGIYEQYF. CDR3 DNA: TGTGCCATCAGTGAGTTGCGGCGGGGGATATACGAGCAGTACTTC.

This rearrangement joins TRBV7-2 to TRBJ2-3; D possibly corresponds to TRBD2 (5 bases). Germline CDR1 and CDR2: SGHTA and FQGNSA. V lost 0 bases and J 6 bases, leaving 16 bases between the germline ends. The CDR3 loop spans 16 amino acids. The CDR3 DNA reads as TGTGCCAGCAGCTTAGCAGTGGGCCTAGCTAGGGATACGCAGTATTTT. Residues: CASSLAVGLARDTQYF.

Notes on this clonotype: The junction does not match germline at one end; this may be a read error. The rearrangement joins TRBV15 to TRBJ1-6, with D unresolved. In germline, CDR1 is LNHNV, CDR2 YYDKDF (reference sequence). The CDR3 is 13 residues long. CDR3 in DNA: TGTGCCACCAGCAGAGATTGGGATTCACCCCCCCACTTT. It yields the protein CATSRDWDSPPHF.

The chain recombines TRBV9 with TRBJ1-6; D perhaps matches TRBD1 (6 bases). Germline V gene lookup returns CDR1 SGDLS and CDR2 YYNGEE. Between the trimmed V and J ends, which lost 4 bases and 7 bases, there was a span of 15 bases. This CDR3 contains 15 residues. CDR3 nucleotide sequence: TGTGCCAGCAGCCCGCAGGGGTTAGGGAATTCACCCCTCCACTTT. Amino acid sequence: CASSPQGLGNSPLHF.

This chain connects TRBV7-2 to TRBJ2-1; D not certain. CDR1 and CDR2 (germline): SGHTA, FQGNSA. The CDR3 contains 12 residues. Deletions cut 5 bases from V and 10 bases from J, with 12 bases between. CDR3 protein: CASSPILWEQFF. CDR3 nucleotide sequence: TGTGCCAGCAGCCCCATTTTATGGGAGCAGTTCTTC.

This clonotype was observed a single time. The chain carries TRBV4-3 and TRBJ2-2; D not resolved. The CDR3 is made up of 16 amino acids. CDR1 LGHNA and CDR2 YSLEER come from the germline V gene. Trimming took 1 base from V and 3 from J, leaving 12 bases between them. This chain's CDR3 is CASSQGSPVDTGELFF. The CDR3 DNA reads TGCGCCAGCAGCCAAGGGTCACCAGTGGACACCGGGGAGCTGTTTTTT.

The J gene is TRBJ2-1, the V gene TRBV24-1, with a weak D call TRBD1 (6 bases). The CDR3 consists of 12 residues. Germline-derived CDR1 and CDR2 are KGHDR and SFDVKD. With 8 bases removed from V and 7 bases from J, the gap between germline ends came to 11 bases. CDR3 in amino acids: CATKDSTNEQFF. The CDR3 DNA sequence: TGTGCCACCAAGGACAGTACTAATGAGCAGTTCTTC.

The gene calls are TRBV12-3 or TRBV12-4 and TRBJ2-3, with 10 bases identical to TRBD2. The CDR3 covers 16 residues. Trimming cost V 6 bases and J 1 base; bases outside gene matches: 7. CDR3 nucleotides: TGTGCCAGCAGAAAGCGGGGGGGTGGGGGCACAGATACGCAGTATTTT. Translating it yields CASRKRGGGGTDTQYF.

This clonotype came up a few times. The chain is built from TRBV20-1 and TRBJ2-5; TRBD2 matches at 8 bases. Trimming removed 6 bases from V and 1 base from J; junction bases left unmatched: 7. The CDR3 sequence is 14 residues long. CDR1 is DFQATT, CDR2 SNEGSKA, per germline (reference sequence). CDR3 sequence (DNA): TGCAGTGCATACAGCGGGGGACTCCAAGAGACCCAGTACTTC. Translating it yields CSAYSGGLQETQYF.